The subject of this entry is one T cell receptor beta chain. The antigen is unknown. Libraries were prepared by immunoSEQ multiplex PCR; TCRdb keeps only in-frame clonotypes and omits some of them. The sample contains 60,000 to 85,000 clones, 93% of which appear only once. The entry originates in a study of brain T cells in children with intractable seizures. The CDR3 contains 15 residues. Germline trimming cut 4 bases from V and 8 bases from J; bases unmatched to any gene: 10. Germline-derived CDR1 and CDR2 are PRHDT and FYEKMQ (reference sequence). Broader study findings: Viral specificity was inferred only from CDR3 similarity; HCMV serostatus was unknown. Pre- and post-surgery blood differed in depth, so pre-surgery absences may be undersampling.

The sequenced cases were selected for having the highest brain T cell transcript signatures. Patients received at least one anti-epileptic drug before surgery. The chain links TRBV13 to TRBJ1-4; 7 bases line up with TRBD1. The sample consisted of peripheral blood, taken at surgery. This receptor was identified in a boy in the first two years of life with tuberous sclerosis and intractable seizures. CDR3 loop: CASSSTGRGREKLFF. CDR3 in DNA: TGTGCCAGCAGCTCGACAGGGAGGGGTAGAGAAAAACTGTTTTTT.